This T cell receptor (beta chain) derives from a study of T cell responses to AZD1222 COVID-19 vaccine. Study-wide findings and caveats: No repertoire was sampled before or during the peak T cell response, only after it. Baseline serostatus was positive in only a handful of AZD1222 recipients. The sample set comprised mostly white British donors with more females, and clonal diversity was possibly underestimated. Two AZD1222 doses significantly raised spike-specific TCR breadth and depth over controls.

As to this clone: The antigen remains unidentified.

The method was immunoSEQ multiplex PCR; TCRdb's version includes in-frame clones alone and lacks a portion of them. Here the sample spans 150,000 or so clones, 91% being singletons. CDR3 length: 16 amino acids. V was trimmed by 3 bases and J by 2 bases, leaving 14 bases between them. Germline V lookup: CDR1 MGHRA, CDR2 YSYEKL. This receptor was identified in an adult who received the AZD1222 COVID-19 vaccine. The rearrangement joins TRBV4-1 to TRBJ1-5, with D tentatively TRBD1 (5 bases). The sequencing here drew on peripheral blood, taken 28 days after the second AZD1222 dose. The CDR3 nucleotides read TGCGCCAGCAGCCAGTTTGTAGGGGCCGGCAATCAGCCCCAGCATTTT. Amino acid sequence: CASSQFVGAGNQPQHF.